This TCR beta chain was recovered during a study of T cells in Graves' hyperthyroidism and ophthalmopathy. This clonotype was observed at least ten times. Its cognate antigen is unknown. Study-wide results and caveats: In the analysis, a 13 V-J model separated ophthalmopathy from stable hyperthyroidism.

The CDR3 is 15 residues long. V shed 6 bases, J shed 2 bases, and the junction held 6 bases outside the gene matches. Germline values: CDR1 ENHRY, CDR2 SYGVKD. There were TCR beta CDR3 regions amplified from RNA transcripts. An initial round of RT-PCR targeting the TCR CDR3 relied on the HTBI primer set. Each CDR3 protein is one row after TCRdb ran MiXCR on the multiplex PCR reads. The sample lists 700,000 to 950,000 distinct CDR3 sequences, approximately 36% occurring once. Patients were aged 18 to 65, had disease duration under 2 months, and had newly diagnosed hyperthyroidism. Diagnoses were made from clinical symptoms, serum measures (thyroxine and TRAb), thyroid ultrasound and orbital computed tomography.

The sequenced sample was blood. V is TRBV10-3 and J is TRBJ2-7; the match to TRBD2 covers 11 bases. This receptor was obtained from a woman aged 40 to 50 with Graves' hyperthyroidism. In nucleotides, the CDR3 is TGTGCCATCAGGACGCGACTAGCGGGGACCTACGAGCAGTACTTC. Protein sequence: CAIRTRLAGTYEQYF.